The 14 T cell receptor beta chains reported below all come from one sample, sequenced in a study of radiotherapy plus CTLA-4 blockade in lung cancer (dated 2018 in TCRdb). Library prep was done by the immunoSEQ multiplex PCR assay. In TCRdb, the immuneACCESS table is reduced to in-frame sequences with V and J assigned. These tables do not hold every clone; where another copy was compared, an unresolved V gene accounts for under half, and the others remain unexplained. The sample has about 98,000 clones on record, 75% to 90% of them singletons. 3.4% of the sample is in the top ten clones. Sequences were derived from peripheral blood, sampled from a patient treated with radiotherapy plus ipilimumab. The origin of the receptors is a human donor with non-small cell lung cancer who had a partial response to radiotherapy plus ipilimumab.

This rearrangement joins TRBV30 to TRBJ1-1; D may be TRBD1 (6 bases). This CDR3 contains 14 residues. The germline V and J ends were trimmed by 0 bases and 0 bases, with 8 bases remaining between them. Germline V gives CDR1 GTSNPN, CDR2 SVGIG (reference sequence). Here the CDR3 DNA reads TGTGCCTGGAGTGTGGGGACACTGAACACTGAAGCTTTCTTT. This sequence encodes CAWSVGTLNTEAFF.

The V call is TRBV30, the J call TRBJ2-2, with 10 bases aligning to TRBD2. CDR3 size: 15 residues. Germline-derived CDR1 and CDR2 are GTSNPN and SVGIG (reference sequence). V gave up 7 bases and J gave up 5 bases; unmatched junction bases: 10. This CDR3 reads CALELAGERTGELFF. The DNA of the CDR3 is TGTGCCTTGGAGCTAGCGGGAGAAAGAACCGGGGAGCTGTTTTTT.

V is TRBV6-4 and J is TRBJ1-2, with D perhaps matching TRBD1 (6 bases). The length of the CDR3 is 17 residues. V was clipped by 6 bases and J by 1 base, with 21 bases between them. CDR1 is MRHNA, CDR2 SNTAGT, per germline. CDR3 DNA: TGTGCCAGCAGCCTATACCCCACAGGGTCGAGTAACTATGGCTACACCTTC. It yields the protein CASSLYPTGSSNYGYTF.

CDR3 in DNA: TGTGCCAGCAGCCCGAGCACAGATACGCAGTATTTT. Translating gives CASSPSTDTQYF. This chain links TRBV6-5 with TRBJ2-3; D is ambiguous. This CDR3 spans 12 amino acids. Per germline, CDR1 MNHEY and CDR2 SVGAGI. V shed 6 bases and J shed 0 bases, with 4 bases lying between them.

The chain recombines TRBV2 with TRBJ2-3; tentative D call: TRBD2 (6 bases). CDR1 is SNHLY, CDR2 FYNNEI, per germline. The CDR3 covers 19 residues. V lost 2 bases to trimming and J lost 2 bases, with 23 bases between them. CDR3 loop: CASSERGSGDSQHTDTQYF. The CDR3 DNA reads TGTGCCAGCAGTGAACGTGGTAGCGGAGACTCGCAACACACAGATACGCAGTATTTT.

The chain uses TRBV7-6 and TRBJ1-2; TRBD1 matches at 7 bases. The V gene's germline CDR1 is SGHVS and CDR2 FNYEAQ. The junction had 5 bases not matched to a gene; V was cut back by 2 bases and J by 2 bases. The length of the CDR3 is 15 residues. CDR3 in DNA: TGTGCCAGCAGCTTACTATCGGGACAGAACTATGGCTACACCTTC. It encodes CASSLLSGQNYGYTF.

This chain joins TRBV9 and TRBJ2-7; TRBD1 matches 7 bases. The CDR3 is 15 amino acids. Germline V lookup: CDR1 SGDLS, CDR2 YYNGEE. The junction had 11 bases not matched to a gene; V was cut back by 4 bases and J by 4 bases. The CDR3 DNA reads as TGTGCCAGCAGCCCTCACCGGGACAGCCTTTACGAGCAGTACTTC. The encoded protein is CASSPHRDSLYEQYF.

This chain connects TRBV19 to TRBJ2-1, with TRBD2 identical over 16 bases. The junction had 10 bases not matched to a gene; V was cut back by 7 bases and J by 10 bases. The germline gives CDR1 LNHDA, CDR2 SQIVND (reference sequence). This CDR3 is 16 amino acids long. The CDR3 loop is CASKTGGTSGRGEQFF. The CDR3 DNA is TGTGCCAGTAAGACGGGGGGGACTAGCGGGAGGGGAGAGCAGTTCTTC.

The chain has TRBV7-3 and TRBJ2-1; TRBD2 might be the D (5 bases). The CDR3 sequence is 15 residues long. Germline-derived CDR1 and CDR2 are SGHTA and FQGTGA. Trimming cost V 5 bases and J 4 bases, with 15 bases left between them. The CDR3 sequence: CASSPTSGPYNEQFF. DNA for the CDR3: TGTGCCAGCAGCCCTACCAGCGGTCCTTACAATGAGCAGTTCTTC.

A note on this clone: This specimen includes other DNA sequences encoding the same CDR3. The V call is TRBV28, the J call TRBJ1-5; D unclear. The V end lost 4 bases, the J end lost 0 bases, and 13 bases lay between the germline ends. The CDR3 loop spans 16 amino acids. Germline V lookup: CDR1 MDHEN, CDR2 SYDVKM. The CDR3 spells CASSSHREYSNQPQHF. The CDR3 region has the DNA TGTGCCAGCAGTTCCCATAGGGAGTATAGCAATCAGCCCCAGCATTTT.

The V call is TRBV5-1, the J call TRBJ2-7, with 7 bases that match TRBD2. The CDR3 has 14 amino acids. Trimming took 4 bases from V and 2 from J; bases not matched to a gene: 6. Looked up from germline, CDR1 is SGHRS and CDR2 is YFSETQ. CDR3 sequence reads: CASSASGAPYEQYF. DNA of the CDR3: TGCGCCAGCAGCGCGAGCGGGGCGCCCTACGAGCAGTACTTC.

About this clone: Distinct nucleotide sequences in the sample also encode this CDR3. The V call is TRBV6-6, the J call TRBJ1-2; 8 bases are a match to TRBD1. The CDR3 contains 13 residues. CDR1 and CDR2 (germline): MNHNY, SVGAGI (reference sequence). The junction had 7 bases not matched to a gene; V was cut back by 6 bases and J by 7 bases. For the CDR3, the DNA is TGTGCCAGCAGGTGGACAGGGAACGGTGGCTACACCTTC. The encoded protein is CASRWTGNGGYTF.

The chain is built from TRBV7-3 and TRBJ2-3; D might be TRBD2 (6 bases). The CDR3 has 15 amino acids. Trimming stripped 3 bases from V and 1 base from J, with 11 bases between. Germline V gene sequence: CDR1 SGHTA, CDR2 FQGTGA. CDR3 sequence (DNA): TGTGCCAGCAGCTTTAGCGGAGACGGCACAGATACGCAGTATTTT. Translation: CASSFSGDGTDTQYF.

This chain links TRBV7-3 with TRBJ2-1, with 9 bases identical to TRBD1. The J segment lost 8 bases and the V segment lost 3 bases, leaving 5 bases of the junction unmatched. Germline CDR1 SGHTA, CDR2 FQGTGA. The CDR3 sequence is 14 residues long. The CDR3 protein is CASSFDRGSDEQFF. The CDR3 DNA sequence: TGTGCCAGCAGCTTCGACAGGGGGTCCGATGAGCAGTTCTTC. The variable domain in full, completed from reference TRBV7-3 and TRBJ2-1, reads GAGVSQTPSNKVTEKGKYVELRCDPISGHTALYWYRQSLGQGPEFLIYFQGTGAADDSGLPNDRFFAVRPEGSVSTLKIQRTERGDSAVYLCASSFDRGSDEQFFGPGTRLTVL.